These T cell receptor beta chains were read from a single sample in a study of T cells expressing NK-cell markers. After re-calling the 5' RACE reads, TCRdb lists one entry per CDR3 protein, DNA absent. This sample's table has 400,000 to 500,000 distinct CDR3 sequences. Sequencing was performed on blood T cells: a sorted CD56 or NKG2C T cell subset, CD4+ or CD8+ T cells, or bulk PBMC T cells (not recorded which). Receptors originate from a woman aged 18 to 75 in good health. Each CDR3 is given with its conserved first and last residue. The order of the fields is V gene, J gene, CDR3 protein.

v_gene: TRBV12-3/TRBV12-4
j_gene: TRBJ2-2
CDR3aa: CASSLQGAGGELFF

v_gene: TRBV29-1
j_gene: TRBJ1-4
CDR3aa: CTAKVATNEKLFF

v_gene: TRBV5-4
j_gene: TRBJ2-3
CDR3aa: CASSLEGKDTQYF

v_gene: TRBV12-3/TRBV12-4
j_gene: TRBJ2-1
CDR3aa: CASSPNPGLAGRTGEQFF

v_gene: TRBV19
j_gene: TRBJ1-1
CDR3aa: CASSIASPGTEAFF

v_gene: TRBV28
j_gene: TRBJ2-2
CDR3aa: CASDTETDANTGELFF

v_gene: TRBV3-1
j_gene: TRBJ1-5
CDR3aa: CASSQEGTGYQPQHF

v_gene: TRBV10-3
j_gene: TRBJ2-3
CDR3aa: CAISELAGDITDTQYF

v_gene: TRBV5-1
j_gene: TRBJ1-1
CDR3aa: CASSFAGTGEAFF

v_gene: TRBV29-1
j_gene: TRBJ2-5
CDR3aa: CSVRKGAGETQYF

v_gene: TRBV28
j_gene: TRBJ2-1
CDR3aa: CASSPSGTSPSNEQFF

v_gene: TRBV10-3
j_gene: TRBJ2-5
CDR3aa: CAISESAAQETQYF

v_gene: TRBV29-1
j_gene: TRBJ2-5
CDR3aa: CSYRDNLFQYF

v_gene: TRBV3-1
j_gene: TRBJ2-1
CDR3aa: CASSLPGLAYEQFF

v_gene: TRBV12-3/TRBV12-4
j_gene: TRBJ2-1
CDR3aa: CASSDSADSSYNEQFF

v_gene: TRBV29-1
j_gene: TRBJ1-5
CDR3aa: CSVAFLNQPQHF

v_gene: TRBV25-1
j_gene: TRBJ2-1
CDR3aa: CASSRGGAYNEQFF

v_gene: TRBV11-2
j_gene: TRBJ2-1
CDR3aa: CASTRVAGTSYNEQFF

v_gene: TRBV28
j_gene: TRBJ2-6
CDR3aa: CASRGGQGLSGANVLTF

v_gene: TRBV16
j_gene: TRBJ2-1
CDR3aa: CASSQSTRLSSYNEQFF

v_gene: TRBV28
j_gene: TRBJ1-6
CDR3aa: CASSFPLNSPLHF

v_gene: TRBV9
j_gene: TRBJ2-3
CDR3aa: CASRKLAGGGDTQYF

v_gene: TRBV29-1
j_gene: TRBJ1-1
CDR3aa: CSVTPGGMNTEAFF

v_gene: TRBV12-3/TRBV12-4
j_gene: TRBJ1-2
CDR3aa: CASSTTSSVGGYTF

v_gene: TRBV11-2
j_gene: TRBJ1-6
CDR3aa: CASRPMGSNSPLHF

v_gene: TRBV4-3
j_gene: TRBJ2-3
CDR3aa: CASSQVRVGAADTQYF

v_gene: TRBV13
j_gene: TRBJ2-7
CDR3aa: CASSSYRLAGDGYEQYF

v_gene: TRBV19
j_gene: TRBJ1-1
CDR3aa: CASSMAGWSEAFF

v_gene: TRBV10-3
j_gene: TRBJ2-3
CDR3aa: CAISKDSSTDTQYF

v_gene: TRBV6-1
j_gene: TRBJ2-3
CDR3aa: CASSPGLAGGQDTQYF

v_gene: TRBV20-1
j_gene: TRBJ2-7
CDR3aa: CSASLRRGTYEQYF

v_gene: TRBV20-1
j_gene: TRBJ1-5
CDR3aa: CSAREGAGAGNQPQHF

v_gene: TRBV12-3/TRBV12-4
j_gene: TRBJ1-6
CDR3aa: CASSLYGTNSPLHF

v_gene: TRBV10-3
j_gene: TRBJ2-3
CDR3aa: CAISGPGAGTDTQYF

v_gene: TRBV6-5
j_gene: TRBJ1-5
CDR3aa: CASSYSAGAGQPQHF

v_gene: TRBV6-5
j_gene: TRBJ1-4
CDR3aa: CASSYLTLGGEKLFF

v_gene: TRBV7-3
j_gene: TRBJ2-1
CDR3aa: CASSSRPGTPYNEQFF

v_gene: TRBV14
j_gene: TRBJ2-7
CDR3aa: CASSQDQGAMYEQYF

v_gene: TRBV24-1
j_gene: TRBJ2-3
CDR3aa: CATSLAPITQYF

v_gene: TRBV6-1
j_gene: TRBJ1-1
CDR3aa: CASSGDRDSAEAFF

v_gene: TRBV7-9
j_gene: TRBJ1-6
CDR3aa: CASSLGVGRTKDSPLHF

v_gene: TRBV5-6
j_gene: TRBJ2-4
CDR3aa: CASSLVAAGLAKNIQYF

v_gene: TRBV20-1
j_gene: TRBJ1-2
CDR3aa: CSAKPRTASNYGYTF

v_gene: TRBV3-1
j_gene: TRBJ1-1
CDR3aa: CASSLPGRRNTEAFF

v_gene: TRBV12-3/TRBV12-4
j_gene: TRBJ1-5
CDR3aa: CASSRGGAGNQPQHF

v_gene: TRBV19
j_gene: TRBJ1-1
CDR3aa: CASHGGIRAEAFF

v_gene: TRBV12-3/TRBV12-4
j_gene: TRBJ2-6
CDR3aa: CASLDGSGTDFSGANVLTF

v_gene: TRBV6-1
j_gene: TRBJ2-3
CDR3aa: CASSLSPRVTDTQYF

v_gene: TRBV3-1
j_gene: TRBJ2-6
CDR3aa: CAAGKSGPWGANVLTF

v_gene: TRBV10-3
j_gene: TRBJ1-1
CDR3aa: CAITDISGTEAFF

v_gene: TRBV10-3
j_gene: TRBJ2-5
CDR3aa: CAISNGAGETQYF

v_gene: TRBV12-3/TRBV12-4
j_gene: TRBJ2-5
CDR3aa: CASRLNTGPGETQYF

v_gene: TRBV10-3
j_gene: TRBJ2-3
CDR3aa: CAISEPGPQVADTQYF

v_gene: TRBV29-1
j_gene: TRBJ2-1
CDR3aa: CSLTGTSLFNEQFF